This entry lists 13 T cell receptor beta chains sequenced from one sample in a study of CD8+ T cells in alopecia areata. The sequencing template was cDNA reverse transcribed from extracted RNA. Generated by immunoSEQ multiplex PCR, the TCRdb table keeps only in-frame clones and is missing some. The table records roughly 150,000 clones, around 55% of them present only once. Sequencing input: CD4+ T cells sorted from blood. The receptors were sampled from a human donor in good health.

This clone was picked up a small number of times. The chain recombines TRBV6-6 with TRBJ1-2, with D unclear. There are 13 residues in the CDR3. The germline CDR1 and CDR2 sequences are MNHNY and SVGAGI (reference sequence). Trimming left V 0 bases short and J 7 bases short, with 9 bases between. Here the CDR3 reads CASSYSAEGGYTF. The CDR3 nucleotides read TGTGCCAGCAGTTACTCGGCAGAGGGTGGCTACACCTTC.

This clone turned up a few times. J is TRBJ2-3 and V is TRBV5-5; the match to TRBD1 covers 9 bases. Germline V gene sequence: CDR1 SGHKS, CDR2 YYEKEE (reference sequence). The trim removed 3 bases at V and 4 bases at J, leaving 12 bases unmatched. The CDR3 covers 17 residues. The chain's CDR3 is CASSWGRRDRVADTQYF. CDR3 in DNA: TGTGCCAGCAGCTGGGGTCGTAGGGACAGGGTTGCAGATACGCAGTATTTT.

The V and J genes are TRBV4-1 and TRBJ2-6, with 9 positions matching TRBD1. Germline trimming cut 4 bases from V and 4 bases from J; bases unmatched to any gene: 11. Germline V lookup: CDR1 MGHRA, CDR2 YSYEKL. This CDR3 has 18 residues. CDR3 in amino acids: CASSRNKGQGTGANVLTF. CDR3 DNA sequence: TGCGCCAGCAGCCGGAACAAAGGACAGGGGACAGGGGCCAACGTCCTGACTTTC.

The V and J genes are TRBV10-3 and TRBJ2-7; a possible D gene is TRBD2 (5 bases). Per germline, CDR1 ENHRY and CDR2 SYGVKD. V lost 5 bases, J lost 0 bases, and 8 bases lay in between. The CDR3 runs to 13 residues. In DNA form, the CDR3 reads TGTGCCATCAGTCGAGGGCCCTCCTACGAGCAGTACTTC. It translates to CAISRGPSYEQYF.

This clone was detected only once. The chain has TRBV7-6 and TRBJ2-7, with 7 bases lining up with TRBD2. Germline lookup yields CDR1 SGHVS and CDR2 FNYEAQ. This CDR3 is 15 amino acids long. V shed 4 bases, J shed 2 bases, and the junction held 8 bases outside the gene matches. This CDR3 reads CASSSHRGLTYEQYF. In nucleotides, the CDR3 is TGTGCCAGCAGCTCCCATAGGGGACTAACCTACGAGCAGTACTTC.

The genes are TRBV4-1 and TRBJ2-3; TRBD2 matches at 7 bases. Germline CDR1 and CDR2: MGHRA and YSYEKL. The CDR3 has 16 amino acids. Trimming took 4 bases from V and 3 from J; bases not matched to a gene: 10. This CDR3 reads CASSPRRSGNTDTQYF. DNA of the CDR3: TGCGCCAGCAGCCCCCGCCGGAGCGGGAATACAGATACGCAGTATTTT.

A few counts support this clone. The chain has TRBV19 and TRBJ2-3, with D perhaps assigned TRBD1 or TRBD2 (5 bases each). Per germline, CDR1 LNHDA and CDR2 SQIVND (reference sequence). V gave up 6 bases and J gave up 2 bases, with 12 bases separating them. CDR3 length equals 14 residues. The DNA for the CDR3 is TGTGCCAGTAGAACCGGGACCTACACAGATACGCAGTATTTT. This encodes CASRTGTYTDTQYF.

The chain joins TRBV6-6 to TRBJ2-5; D is ambiguous. Trimming removed 8 bases from V and 1 base from J, with 8 bases in between. Germline loops: CDR1 MNHNY, CDR2 SVGAGI (reference sequence). The CDR3 length is 12 residues. The CDR3 here is CASQRPQETQYF. The DNA of the CDR3 is TGTGCCAGCCAAAGGCCCCAAGAGACCCAGTACTTC.

This chain joins TRBV28 and TRBJ1-2; 8 bases are a match to TRBD1. CDR3 length: 14 amino acids. V trimming: 5 bases; J trimming: 7 bases; junction bases outside the gene matches: 9. Germline V gene sequence: CDR1 MDHEN, CDR2 SYDVKM. The DNA of the CDR3 is TGTGCCAGCAGTCCCCACGACAGGGGCGGTGGCTACACCTTC. Translated, it gives CASSPHDRGGGYTF.

This chain links TRBV29-1 with TRBJ1-1, with D possibly matching TRBD1 (5 bases). Trimming stripped 4 bases from V and 7 bases from J, with 7 bases between. CDR3 size: 10 residues. CDR1 and CDR2 (germline): SQVTM, ANQGSEA. The CDR3 loop is CSVGDHEAFF. The CDR3 nucleotides read TGCAGCGTTGGGGACCATGAAGCTTTCTTT. Full variable domain (rest looked up from reference TRBV29-1 and TRBJ1-1): SAVISQKPSRDICQRGTSLTIQCQVDSQVTMMFWYRQQPGQSLTLIATANQGSEATYESGFVIDKFPISRPNLTFSTLTVSNMSPEDSSIYLCSVGDHEAFFGQGTRLTVV.

The table lists this clone with a few counts. The chain has TRBV11-2 and TRBJ1-2; no reliable D call. From germline, CDR1 is SGHAT and CDR2 FQNNGV. Deletions cut 3 bases from V and 4 bases from J, with 12 bases between. The CDR3 length is 14 residues. This CDR3 reads CASSLAGITYGYTF. In nucleotides, the CDR3 is TGTGCCAGCAGCTTGGCCGGCATTACCTATGGCTACACCTTC.

This clone was picked up a small number of times. The CDR3 protein is CASSSEPDRGSTEAFF. In nucleotides, the CDR3 is TGTGCCAGCAGCTCAGAACCGGACAGGGGCAGCACTGAAGCTTTCTTT. The rearrangement joins TRBV5-4 to TRBJ1-1, with 9 bases fitting TRBD1. The CDR3 covers 16 residues. Germline V gene sequence: CDR1 SGHNT, CDR2 YYREEE (reference sequence). The J segment lost 4 bases and the V segment lost 3 bases, leaving 10 bases of the junction unmatched.

The gene calls are TRBV5-1 and TRBJ1-5; D perhaps matches TRBD1 (6 bases). Germline values: CDR1 SGHRS, CDR2 YFSETQ. This CDR3 contains 14 residues. The ends were cut back, 1 base at V and 1 base at J, with 6 bases in the middle. The CDR3 spells CASSLTGSNQPQHF. DNA for the CDR3: TGCGCCAGCAGCTTGACAGGGAGCAATCAGCCCCAGCATTTT.